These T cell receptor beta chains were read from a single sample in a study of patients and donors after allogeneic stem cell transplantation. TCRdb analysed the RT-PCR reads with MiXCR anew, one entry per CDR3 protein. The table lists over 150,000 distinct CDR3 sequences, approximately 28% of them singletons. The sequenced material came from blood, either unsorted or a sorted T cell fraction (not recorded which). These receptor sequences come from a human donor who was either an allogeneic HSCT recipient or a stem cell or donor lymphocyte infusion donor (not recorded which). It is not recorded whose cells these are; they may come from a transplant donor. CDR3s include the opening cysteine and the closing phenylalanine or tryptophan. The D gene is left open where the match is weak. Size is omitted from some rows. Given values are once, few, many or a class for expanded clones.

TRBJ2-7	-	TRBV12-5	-	TGTGCTAGTGGTTTGGGGGGTAGCTACGAGCAGTACTTC	CASGLGGSYEQYF
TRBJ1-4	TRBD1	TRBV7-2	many	TGTGCCAGCAGCCAGAGACAGGGGAGTAATGAAAAACTGTTTTTT	CASSQRQGSNEKLFF
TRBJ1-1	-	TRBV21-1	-	TGTGCCAGCAGCAAAGTCAGACAGGGGAATTTCAACACTGAAGCTTTCTTT	CASSKVRQGNFNTEAFF
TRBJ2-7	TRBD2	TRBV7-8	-	TGTGCCAGCAGCAAAGAGCGGGAGCAAACCTACGAGCAGTACTTC	CASSKEREQTYEQYF
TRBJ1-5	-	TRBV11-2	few	TGTGCCAGCAGCTTAGATGGACAGCCAAATCAGCCCCAGCATTTT	CASSLDGQPNQPQHF
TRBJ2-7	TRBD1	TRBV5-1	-	TGCGCCAGCAGCTTTGGGGACAGCCCAAACTACGAGCAGTACTTC	CASSFGDSPNYEQYF
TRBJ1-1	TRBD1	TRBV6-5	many	TGTGCCACCCTAAGGCCGGGACAGGGAAACACTGAAGCTTTCTTT	CATLRPGQGNTEAFF
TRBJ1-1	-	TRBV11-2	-	TGTGCCAGCAGCCCCAATCCAGGGTACACTGAAGCTTTCTTT	CASSPNPGYTEAFF
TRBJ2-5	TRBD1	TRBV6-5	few	TGTGCCAGCAGTTACTCGGGACAGGGGCGAGGAGGCCAGTACTTC	CASSYSGQGRGGQYF
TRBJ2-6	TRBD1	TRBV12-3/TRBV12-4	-	TGTGCCAGCAGCCTCAGAGGGGACAGGTCCTCTGGGGCCAACGTCCTGACTTTC	CASSLRGDRSSGANVLTF
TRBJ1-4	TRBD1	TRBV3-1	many	TGTGCCAGCAGCCACGAGGGACAGGGGGAACATGAAAAACTGTTTTTT	CASSHEGQGEHEKLFF
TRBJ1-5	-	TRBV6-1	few	TGTGCCAGCAGTGAAGACCGACGGGGTAGCAATCAGCCCCAGCATTTT	CASSEDRRGSNQPQHF